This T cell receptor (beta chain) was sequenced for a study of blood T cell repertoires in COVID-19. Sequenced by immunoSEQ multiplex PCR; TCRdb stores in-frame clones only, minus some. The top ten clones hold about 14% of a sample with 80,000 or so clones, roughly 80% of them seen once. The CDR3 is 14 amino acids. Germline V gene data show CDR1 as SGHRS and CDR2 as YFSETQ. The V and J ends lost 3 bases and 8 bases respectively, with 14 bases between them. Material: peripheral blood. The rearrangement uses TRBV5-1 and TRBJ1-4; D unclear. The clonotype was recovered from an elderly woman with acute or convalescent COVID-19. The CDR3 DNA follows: TGCGCCAGCAGCTCGAGCGGCGTTGACGAAAAACTGTTTTTT. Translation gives CASSSSGVDEKLFF.